This T cell receptor (beta chain) was captured by sequencing in a study of T cells expressing NK-cell markers. Looking at the study overall: Seven HCMV-seropositive donors and one seronegative donor made up the eight sequenced donors.

CDR1 and CDR2 (germline): KGHSH, LQKENI. There are 15 residues in the CDR3. TCRdb reanalyzed the 5' RACE reads and collapses them to one entry per CDR3 protein, without DNA. The table lists some 440,000 distinct CDR3 sequences. Points on this clonotype: The antigen is undetermined.

General study results and limits: The CD3+CD56-NKG2C+ fraction was also led by these clonotypes in a handful of donors.

V usage is TRBV18 and J usage is TRBJ1-4. The clonotype was recovered from a woman aged 50 to 60 in good health. Sequenced input: blood T cells: a sorted CD56 or NKG2C T cell subset, CD4+ or CD8+ T cells, or bulk PBMC T cells (not recorded which). The CDR3 protein is CASSPRGRIAEKLFF.